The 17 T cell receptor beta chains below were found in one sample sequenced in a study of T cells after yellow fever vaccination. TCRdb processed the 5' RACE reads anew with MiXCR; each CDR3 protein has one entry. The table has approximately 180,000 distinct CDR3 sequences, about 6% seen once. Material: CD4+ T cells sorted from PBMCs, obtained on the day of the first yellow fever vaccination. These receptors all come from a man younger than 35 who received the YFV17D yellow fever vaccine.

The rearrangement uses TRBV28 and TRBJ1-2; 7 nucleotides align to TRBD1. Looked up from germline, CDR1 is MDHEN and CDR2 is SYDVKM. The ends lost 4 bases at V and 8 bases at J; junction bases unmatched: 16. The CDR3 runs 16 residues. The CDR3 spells CASSSYRGGPIHGYTF. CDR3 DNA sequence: TGTGCCAGCAGTTCCTACAGGGGTGGTCCCATCCACGGCTACACCTTC.

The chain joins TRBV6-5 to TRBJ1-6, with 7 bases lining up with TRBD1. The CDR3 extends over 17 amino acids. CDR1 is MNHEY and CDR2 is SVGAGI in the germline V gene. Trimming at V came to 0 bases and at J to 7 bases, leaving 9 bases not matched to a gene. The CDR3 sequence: CASSYSINRQGNSPLHF. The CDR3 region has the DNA TGTGCCAGCAGTTACTCGATTAATCGACAGGGAAATTCACCCCTCCACTTT.

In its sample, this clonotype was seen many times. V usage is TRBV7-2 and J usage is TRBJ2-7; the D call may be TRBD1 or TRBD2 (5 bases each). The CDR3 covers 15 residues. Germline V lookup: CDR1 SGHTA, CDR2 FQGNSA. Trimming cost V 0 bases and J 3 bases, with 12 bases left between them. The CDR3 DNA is TGTGCCAGCAGCTTAGCGCCCGGGGCGGACTACGAGCAGTACTTC. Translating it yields CASSLAPGADYEQYF. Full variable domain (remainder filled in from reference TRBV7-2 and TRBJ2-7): GAGVSQSPSNKVTEKGKDVELRCDPISGHTALYWYRQSLGQGLEFLIYFQGNSAPDKSGLPSDRFSAERTGGSVSTLTIQRTQQEDSAVYLCASSLAPGADYEQYFGPGTRLTVT.

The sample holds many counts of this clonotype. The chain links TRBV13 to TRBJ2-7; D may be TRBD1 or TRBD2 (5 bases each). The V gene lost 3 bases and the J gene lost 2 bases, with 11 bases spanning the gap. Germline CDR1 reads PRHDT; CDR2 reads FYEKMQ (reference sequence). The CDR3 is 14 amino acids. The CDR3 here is CASSLPGPTYEQYF. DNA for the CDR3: TGTGCCAGCAGCTTGCCGGGACCTACCTACGAGCAGTACTTC. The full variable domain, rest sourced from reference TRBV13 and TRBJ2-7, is AAGVIQSPRHLIKEKRETATLKCYPIPRHDTVYWYQQGPGQDPQFLISFYEKMQSDKGSIPDRFSAQQFSDYHSELNMSSLELGDSALYFCASSLPGPTYEQYFGPGTRLTVT.

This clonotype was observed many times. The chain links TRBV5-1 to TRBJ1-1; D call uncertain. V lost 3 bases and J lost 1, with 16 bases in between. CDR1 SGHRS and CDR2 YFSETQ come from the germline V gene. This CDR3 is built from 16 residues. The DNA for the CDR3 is TGCGCCAGCAGCTCTCTCGGCGTCAGCCAGAACACTGAAGCTTTCTTT. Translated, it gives CASSSLGVSQNTEAFF.

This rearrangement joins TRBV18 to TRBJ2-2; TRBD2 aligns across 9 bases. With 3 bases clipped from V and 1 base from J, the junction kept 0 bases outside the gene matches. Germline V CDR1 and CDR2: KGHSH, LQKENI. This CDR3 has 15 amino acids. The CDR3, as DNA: TGTGCCAGCTCACCGACTAGCGGGAACACCGGGGAGCTGTTTTTT. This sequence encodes CASSPTSGNTGELFF. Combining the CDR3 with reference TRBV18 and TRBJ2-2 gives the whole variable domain NAGVMQNPRHLVRRRGQEARLRCSPMKGHSHVYWYRQLPEEGLKFMVYLQKENIIDESGMPKERFSAEFPKEGPSILRIQQVVRGDSAAYFCASSPTSGNTGELFFGEGSRLTVL.

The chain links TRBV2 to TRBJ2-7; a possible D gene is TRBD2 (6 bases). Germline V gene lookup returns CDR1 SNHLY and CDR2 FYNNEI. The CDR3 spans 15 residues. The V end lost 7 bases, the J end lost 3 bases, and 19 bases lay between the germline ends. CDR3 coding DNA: TGTGCCAGCACCGTGGGGGGAGTGGGTTACTACGAGCAGTACGTC. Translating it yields CASTVGGVGYYEQYV.

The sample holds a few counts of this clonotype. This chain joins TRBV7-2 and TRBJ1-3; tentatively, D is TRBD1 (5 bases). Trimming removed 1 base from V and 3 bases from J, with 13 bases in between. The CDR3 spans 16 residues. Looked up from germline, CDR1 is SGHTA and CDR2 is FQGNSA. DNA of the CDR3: TGTGCCAGCAGCTTAGTGGCCAGGGAATATGGAAACACCATATATTTT. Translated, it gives CASSLVAREYGNTIYF.

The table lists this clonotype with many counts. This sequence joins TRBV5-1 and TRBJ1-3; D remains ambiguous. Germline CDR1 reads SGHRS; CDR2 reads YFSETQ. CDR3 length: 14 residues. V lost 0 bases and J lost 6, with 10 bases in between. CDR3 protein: CASSLEPPENTIYF. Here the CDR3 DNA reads TGCGCCAGCAGCTTGGAGCCGCCGGAAAACACCATATATTTT.

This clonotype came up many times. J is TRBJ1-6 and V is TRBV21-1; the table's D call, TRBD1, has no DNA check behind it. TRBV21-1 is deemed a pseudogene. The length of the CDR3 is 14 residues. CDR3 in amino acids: CASRTGAYNSPLHF. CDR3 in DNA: TGTGCCAGCAGGACAGGGGCATATAATTCACCCCTCCACTTT.

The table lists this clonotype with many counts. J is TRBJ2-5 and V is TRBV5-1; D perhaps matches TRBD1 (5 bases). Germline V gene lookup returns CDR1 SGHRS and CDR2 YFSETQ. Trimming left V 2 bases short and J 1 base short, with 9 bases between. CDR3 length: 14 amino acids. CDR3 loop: CASSFPTGQETQYF. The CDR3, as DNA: TGCGCCAGCAGCTTTCCTACAGGCCAAGAGACCCAGTACTTC. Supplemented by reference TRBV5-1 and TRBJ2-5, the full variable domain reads KAGVTQTPRYLIKTRGQQVTLSCSPISGHRSVSWYQQTPGQGLQFLFEYFSETQRNKGNFPGRFSGRQFSNSRSEMNVSTLELGDSALYLCASSFPTGQETQYFGPGTRLLVL.

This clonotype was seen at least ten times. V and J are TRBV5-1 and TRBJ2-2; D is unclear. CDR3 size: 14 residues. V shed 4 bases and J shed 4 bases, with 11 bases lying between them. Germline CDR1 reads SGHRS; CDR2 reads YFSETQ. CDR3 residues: CASSGPGTTGELFF. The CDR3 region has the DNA TGCGCCAGCAGCGGCCCAGGAACCACCGGGGAGCTGTTTTTT.

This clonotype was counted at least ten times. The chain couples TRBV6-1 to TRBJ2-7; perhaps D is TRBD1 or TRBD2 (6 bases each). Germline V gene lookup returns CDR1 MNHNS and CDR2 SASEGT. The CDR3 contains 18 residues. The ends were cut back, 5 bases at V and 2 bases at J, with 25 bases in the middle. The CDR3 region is CASSPLPGHRGGAYEQYF. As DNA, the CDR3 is TGTGCCAGCAGTCCCCTGCCGGGACACCGAGGAGGGGCCTACGAGCAGTACTTC.

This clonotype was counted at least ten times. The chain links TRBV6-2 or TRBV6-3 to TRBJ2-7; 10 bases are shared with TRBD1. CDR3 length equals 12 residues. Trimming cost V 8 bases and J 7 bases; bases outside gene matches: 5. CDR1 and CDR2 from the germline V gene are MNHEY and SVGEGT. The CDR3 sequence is CASADRGYEQYV. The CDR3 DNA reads TGTGCCAGCGCGGACAGGGGGTATGAGCAGTACGTC.

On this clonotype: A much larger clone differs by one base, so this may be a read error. CDR3 in DNA: TGCGGCGAGACAACTCAAGAGACCCAGTACTTC. Its protein product is CGETTQETQYF. The chain couples TRBV29-1 to TRBJ2-5; unclear D gene. This CDR3 has 11 residues. Germline CDR1 is SQVTM and CDR2 is ANQGSEA.

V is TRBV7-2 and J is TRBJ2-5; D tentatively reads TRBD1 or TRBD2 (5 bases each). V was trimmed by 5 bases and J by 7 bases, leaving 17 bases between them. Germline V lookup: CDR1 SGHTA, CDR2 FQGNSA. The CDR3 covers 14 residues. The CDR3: CASSPGTHLPTQYF. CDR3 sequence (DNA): TGTGCCAGCAGCCCCGGGACCCACCTCCCGACCCAGTACTTC. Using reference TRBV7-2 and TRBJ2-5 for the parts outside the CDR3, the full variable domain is GAGVSQSPSNKVTEKGKDVELRCDPISGHTALYWYRQSLGQGLEFLIYFQGNSAPDKSGLPSDRFSAERTGGSVSTLTIQRTQQEDSAVYLCASSPGTHLPTQYFGPGTRLLVL.

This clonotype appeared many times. The CDR3 DNA sequence: TGCGCCAGCAGCCCCAGACACCCCCAAGAGACCCAGTACTTC. This encodes CASSPRHPQETQYF. The rearrangement joins TRBV5-1 to TRBJ2-5, with D unresolved. Deletions cut 4 bases from V and 1 base from J, with 11 bases between. This CDR3 has 14 residues. CDR1 SGHRS and CDR2 YFSETQ come from the germline V gene.